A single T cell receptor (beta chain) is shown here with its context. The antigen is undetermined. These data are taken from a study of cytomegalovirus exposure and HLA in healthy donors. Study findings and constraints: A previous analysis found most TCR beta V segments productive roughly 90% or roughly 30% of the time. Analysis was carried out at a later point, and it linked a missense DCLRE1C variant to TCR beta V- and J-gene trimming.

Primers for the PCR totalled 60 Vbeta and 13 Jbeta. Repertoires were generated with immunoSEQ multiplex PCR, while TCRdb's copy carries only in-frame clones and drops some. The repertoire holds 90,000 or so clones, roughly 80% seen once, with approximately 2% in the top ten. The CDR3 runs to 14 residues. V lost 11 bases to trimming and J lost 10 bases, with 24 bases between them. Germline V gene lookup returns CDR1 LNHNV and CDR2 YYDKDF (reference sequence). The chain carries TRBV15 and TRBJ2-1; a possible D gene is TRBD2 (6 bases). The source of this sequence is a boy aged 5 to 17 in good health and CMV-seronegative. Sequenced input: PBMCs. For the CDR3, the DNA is TGTGCCGCCTCTTCGGGGGACTCCATTTGGGAGCAGTTCTTC. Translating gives CAASSGDSIWEQFF.